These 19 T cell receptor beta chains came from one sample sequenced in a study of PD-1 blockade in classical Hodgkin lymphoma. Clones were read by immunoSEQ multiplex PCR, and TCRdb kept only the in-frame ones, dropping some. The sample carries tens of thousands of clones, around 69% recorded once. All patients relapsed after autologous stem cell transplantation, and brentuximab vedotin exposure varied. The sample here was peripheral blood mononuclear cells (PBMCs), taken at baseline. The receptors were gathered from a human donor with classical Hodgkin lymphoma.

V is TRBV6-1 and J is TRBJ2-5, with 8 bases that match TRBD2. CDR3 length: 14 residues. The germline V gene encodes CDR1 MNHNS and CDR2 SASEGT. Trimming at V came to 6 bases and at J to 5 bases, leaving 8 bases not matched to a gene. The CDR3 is CASRGNGRGETQYF. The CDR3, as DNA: TGTGCCAGCAGAGGCAACGGGAGGGGTGAGACCCAGTACTTC.

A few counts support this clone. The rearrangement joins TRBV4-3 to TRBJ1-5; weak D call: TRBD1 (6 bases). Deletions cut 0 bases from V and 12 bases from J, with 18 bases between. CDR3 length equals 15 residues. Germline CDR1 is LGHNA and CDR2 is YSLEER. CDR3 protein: CASSQDRGILGDQHF. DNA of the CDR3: TGCGCCAGCAGCCAAGATAGGGGGATCCTAGGCGACCAGCATTTT.

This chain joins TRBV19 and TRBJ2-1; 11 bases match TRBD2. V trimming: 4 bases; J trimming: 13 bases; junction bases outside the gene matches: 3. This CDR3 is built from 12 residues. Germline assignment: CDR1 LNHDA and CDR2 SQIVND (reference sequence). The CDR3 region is CASSTLAGVQFF. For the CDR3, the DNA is TGTGCCAGTAGTACACTAGCGGGGGTTCAGTTCTTC.

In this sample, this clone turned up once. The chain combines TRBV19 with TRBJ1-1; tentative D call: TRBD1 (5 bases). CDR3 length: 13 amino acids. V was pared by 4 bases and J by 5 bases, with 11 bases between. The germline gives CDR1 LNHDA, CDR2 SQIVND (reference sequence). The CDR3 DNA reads TGTGCCAGTAGTACCCTAGGGGAGACTGAAGCTTTCTTT. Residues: CASSTLGETEAFF. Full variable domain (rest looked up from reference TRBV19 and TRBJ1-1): DGGITQSPKYLFRKEGQNVTLSCEQNLNHDAMYWYRQDPGQGLRLIYYSQIVNDFQKGDIAEGYSVSREKKESFPLTVTSAQKNPTAFYLCASSTLGETEAFFGQGTRLTVV.

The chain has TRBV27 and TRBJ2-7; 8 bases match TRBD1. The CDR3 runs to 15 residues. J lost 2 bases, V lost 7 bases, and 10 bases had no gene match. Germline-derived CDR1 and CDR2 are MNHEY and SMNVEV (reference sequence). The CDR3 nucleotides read TGTGCCAGCATGTCCCTGGGGACAGGACCCTACGAGCAGTACTTC. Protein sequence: CASMSLGTGPYEQYF.

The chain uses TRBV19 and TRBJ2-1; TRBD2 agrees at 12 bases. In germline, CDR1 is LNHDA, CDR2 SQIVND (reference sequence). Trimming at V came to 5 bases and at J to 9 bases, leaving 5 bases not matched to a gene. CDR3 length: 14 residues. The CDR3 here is CASSFLAGGREQFF. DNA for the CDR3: TGTGCCAGTAGTTTTCTAGCGGGGGGGCGTGAGCAGTTCTTC.

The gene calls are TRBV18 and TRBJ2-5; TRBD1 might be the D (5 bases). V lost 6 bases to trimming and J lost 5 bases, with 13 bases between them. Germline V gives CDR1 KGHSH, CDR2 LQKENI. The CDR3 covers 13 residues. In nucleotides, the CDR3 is TGTGCCAGCTCTGGCGGCTCAGGGGAGACCCAGTACTTC. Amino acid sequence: CASSGGSGETQYF.

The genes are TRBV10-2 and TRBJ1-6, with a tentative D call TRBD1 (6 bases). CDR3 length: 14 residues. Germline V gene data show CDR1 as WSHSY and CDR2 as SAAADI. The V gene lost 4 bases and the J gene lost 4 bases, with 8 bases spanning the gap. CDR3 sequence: CASSGGAYNSPLHF. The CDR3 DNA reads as TGCGCCAGCAGTGGGGGGGCTTATAATTCACCCCTCCACTTT.

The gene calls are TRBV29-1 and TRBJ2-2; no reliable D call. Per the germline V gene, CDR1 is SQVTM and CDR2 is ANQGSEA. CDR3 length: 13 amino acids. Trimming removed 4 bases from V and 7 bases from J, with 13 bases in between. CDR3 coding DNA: TGCAGCGTTGGCACGGGCCCTCGCGGGGAGCTGTTTTTT. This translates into CSVGTGPRGELFF.

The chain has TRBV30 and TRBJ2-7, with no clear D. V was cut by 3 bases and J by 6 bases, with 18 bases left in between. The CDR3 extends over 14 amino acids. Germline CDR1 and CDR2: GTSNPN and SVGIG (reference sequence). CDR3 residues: CAWRKIPFTVEQYF. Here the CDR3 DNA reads TGTGCCTGGAGGAAGATACCCTTCACGGTCGAGCAGTACTTC.

The CDR3 here is CASSLTSGSSYEQYF. The CDR3 nucleotides read TGTGCCAGCAGCTTAACGAGCGGGAGCTCCTACGAGCAGTACTTC. The rearrangement uses TRBV7-3 and TRBJ2-7, with 8 bases lining up with TRBD2. V trimming: 0 bases; J trimming: 0 bases; junction bases outside the gene matches: 1. This CDR3 spans 15 amino acids. The germline gives CDR1 SGHTA, CDR2 FQGTGA.

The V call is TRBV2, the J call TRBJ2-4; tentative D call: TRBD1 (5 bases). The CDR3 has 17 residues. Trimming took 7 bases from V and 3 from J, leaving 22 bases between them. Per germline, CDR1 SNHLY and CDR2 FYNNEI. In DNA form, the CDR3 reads TGTGCCAGCACCCCAACGAGTTGGGGCCGGAGCAAAAACATTCAGTACTTC. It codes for CASTPTSWGRSKNIQYF.

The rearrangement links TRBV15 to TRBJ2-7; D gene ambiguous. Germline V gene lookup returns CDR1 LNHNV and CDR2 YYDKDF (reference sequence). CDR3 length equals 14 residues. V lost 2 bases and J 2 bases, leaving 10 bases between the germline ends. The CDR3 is CATSRLKGTYEQYF. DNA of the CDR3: TGTGCCACCAGCAGATTGAAGGGCACCTACGAGCAGTACTTC.

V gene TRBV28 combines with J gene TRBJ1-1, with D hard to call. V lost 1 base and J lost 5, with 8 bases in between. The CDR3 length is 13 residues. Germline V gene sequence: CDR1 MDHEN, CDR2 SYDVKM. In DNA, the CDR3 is TGTGCCAGCAGTTTATACGCGTGGACTGAAGCTTTCTTT. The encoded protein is CASSLYAWTEAFF. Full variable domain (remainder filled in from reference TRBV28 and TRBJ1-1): DVKVTQSSRYLVKRTGEKVFLECVQDMDHENMFWYRQDPGLGLRLIYFSYDVKMKEKGDIPEGYSVSREKKERFSLILESASTNQTSMYLCASSLYAWTEAFFGQGTRLTVV.

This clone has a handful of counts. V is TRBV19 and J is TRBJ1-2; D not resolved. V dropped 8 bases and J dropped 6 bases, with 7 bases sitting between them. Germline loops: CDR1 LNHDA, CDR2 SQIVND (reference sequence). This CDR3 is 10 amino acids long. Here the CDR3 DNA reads TGTGCCAGTCGTGGGAATGGCTACACCTTC. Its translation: CASRGNGYTF.

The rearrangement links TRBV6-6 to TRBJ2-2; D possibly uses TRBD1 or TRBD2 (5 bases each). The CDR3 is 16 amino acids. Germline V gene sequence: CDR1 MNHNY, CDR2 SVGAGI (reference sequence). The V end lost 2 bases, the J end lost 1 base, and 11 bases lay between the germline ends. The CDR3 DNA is TGTGCCAGCAGTTACGGGGGAACAGGGAACACCGGGGAGCTGTTTTTT. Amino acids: CASSYGGTGNTGELFF.

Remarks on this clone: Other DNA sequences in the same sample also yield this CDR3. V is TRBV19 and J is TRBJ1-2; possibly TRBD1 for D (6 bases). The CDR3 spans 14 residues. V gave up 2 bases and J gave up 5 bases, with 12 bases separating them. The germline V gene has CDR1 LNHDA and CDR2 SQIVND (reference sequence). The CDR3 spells CASSILSGDYGYTF. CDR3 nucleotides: TGTGCCAGTAGTATATTGTCAGGGGATTATGGCTACACCTTC. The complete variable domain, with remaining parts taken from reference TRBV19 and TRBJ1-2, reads DGGITQSPKYLFRKEGQNVTLSCEQNLNHDAMYWYRQDPGQGLRLIYYSQIVNDFQKGDIAEGYSVSREKKESFPLTVTSAQKNPTAFYLCASSILSGDYGYTFGSGTRLTVV.

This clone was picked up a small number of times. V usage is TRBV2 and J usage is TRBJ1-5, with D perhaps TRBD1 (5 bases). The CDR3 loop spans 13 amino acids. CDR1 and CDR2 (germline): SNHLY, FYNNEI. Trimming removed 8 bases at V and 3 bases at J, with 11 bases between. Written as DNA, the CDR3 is TGTGCCAGCCGGACAAGCTTCAATCAGCCCCAGCATTTT. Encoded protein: CASRTSFNQPQHF.

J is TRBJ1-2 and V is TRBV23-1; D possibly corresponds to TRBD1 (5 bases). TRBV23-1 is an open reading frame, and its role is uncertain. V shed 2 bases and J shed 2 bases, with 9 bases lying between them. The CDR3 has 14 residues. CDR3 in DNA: TGCGCCAGCAGTCAAACGACAGAAAACTATGGCTACACCTTC. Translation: CASSQTTENYGYTF.